These 14 T cell receptor beta chains were all obtained from the same sample, sequenced in a study of control samples from healthy donors and cancer patients. Clones were read by immunoSEQ multiplex PCR, and TCRdb kept only the in-frame ones, dropping some. The sample lists 90,000 to 100,000 clones, 90% occurring once. The sample was blood. The source of these receptors is a woman between 18 and 29 years old in good health.

The chain joins TRBV10-3 to TRBJ2-1; D call uncertain. The CDR3 spans 14 residues. The V and J ends lost 2 bases and 6 bases respectively, with 11 bases between them. Germline-derived CDR1 and CDR2 are ENHRY and SYGVKD. The CDR3 coding sequence is TGTGCCATCAGTGAGGATATAGACCTCAATGAGCAGTTCTTC. Translation gives CAISEDIDLNEQFF.

This clone showed up just once. V gene TRBV18 combines with J gene TRBJ1-2; 10 positions match TRBD1. The length of the CDR3 is 14 residues. Germline CDR1 is KGHSH and CDR2 is LQKENI. J lost 3 bases, V lost 3 bases, and 1 base had no gene match. CDR3 sequence (DNA): TGTGCCAGCTCACCTGGACAGGGGGACTATGGCTACACCTTC. Its translation is CASSPGQGDYGYTF. Looking up the rest from reference TRBV18 and TRBJ1-2 gives the full variable domain: NAGVMQNPRHLVRRRGQEARLRCSPMKGHSHVYWYRQLPEEGLKFMVYLQKENIIDESGMPKERFSAEFPKEGPSILRIQQVVRGDSAAYFCASSPGQGDYGYTFGSGTRLTVV.

The V call is TRBV9, the J call TRBJ2-1; D may correspond to TRBD1 or TRBD2 (6 bases each). Trimming cost V 0 bases and J 4 bases, with 17 bases left between them. The CDR3 runs to 17 residues. Germline assignment: CDR1 SGDLS and CDR2 YYNGEE. The chain's CDR3 is CASSVGGRGPYYNEQFF. The CDR3 DNA follows: TGTGCCAGCAGCGTAGGGGGGCGGGGCCCTTATTACAATGAGCAGTTCTTC.

The gene calls are TRBV10-3 and TRBJ2-1, with D maybe TRBD1 (5 bases). Germline loops: CDR1 ENHRY, CDR2 SYGVKD. This CDR3 spans 16 amino acids. The V and J ends lost 0 bases and 1 base respectively, with 10 bases between them. The CDR3 loop is CAISESMAGSYNEQFF. The CDR3 bases are TGTGCCATCAGTGAGTCAATGGCAGGGTCCTACAATGAGCAGTTCTTC.

The chain couples TRBV6-4 to TRBJ1-2; TRBD1 matches 8 bases. CDR3 length: 14 amino acids. CDR1 MRHNA and CDR2 SNTAGT come from the germline V gene. V shed 6 bases, J shed 3 bases, and the junction held 6 bases outside the gene matches. The CDR3 loop reads CASSPGQDYYGYTF. CDR3 DNA sequence: TGTGCCAGCAGCCCGGGACAGGATTACTATGGCTACACCTTC.

The chain combines TRBV6-5 with TRBJ2-7; 8 nucleotides align to TRBD2. V shed 4 bases and J 5 bases; nucleotides not matched to a gene: 7. The CDR3 length is 14 residues. Per germline, CDR1 MNHEY and CDR2 SVGAGI. The CDR3 DNA follows: TGTGCCAGCAGTTCCCGGGAGGGGAGGAACGAGCAGTACTTC. Encoded protein: CASSSREGRNEQYF.

The chain uses TRBV24-1 and TRBJ2-2; D gene unclear. V lost 4 bases and J 6 bases, leaving 11 bases between the germline ends. The CDR3 spans 14 residues. Germline V lookup: CDR1 KGHDR, CDR2 SFDVKD. The CDR3 bases are TGTGCCACCAGTGACTACGTCACCCCCGGGGAGCTGTTTTTT. It specifies CATSDYVTPGELFF.

The V call is TRBV7-9, the J call TRBJ1-3; D remains ambiguous. CDR1 SEHNR and CDR2 FQNEAQ come from the germline V gene (reference sequence). Trimming left V 5 bases short and J 4 bases short, with 18 bases between. The length of the CDR3 is 16 residues. CDR3 loop: CASSNLELRGGNTIYF. The CDR3 region has the DNA TGTGCCAGCAGCAATTTAGAGCTCAGAGGCGGAAACACCATATATTTT.

This clone came up once. The J gene is TRBJ2-1, the V gene TRBV27, with D uncertain. V lost 3 bases to trimming and J lost 7 bases, with 7 bases between them. The CDR3 consists of 12 residues. The germline V gene encodes CDR1 MNHEY and CDR2 SMNVEV (reference sequence). Written as DNA, the CDR3 is TGTGCCAGCAGTTTGGTGGGGAATGAGCAGTTCTTC. It specifies CASSLVGNEQFF.

The rearrangement links TRBV5-5 to TRBJ1-4; the D gene is possibly TRBD1 (5 bases). CDR1 and CDR2 (germline): SGHKS, YYEKEE (reference sequence). V was cut by 0 bases and J by 6 bases, with 6 bases left in between. The CDR3 length is 13 residues. The DNA for the CDR3 is TGTGCCAGCAGCTTGGTAGGGGATGAAAAACTGTTTTTT. This encodes CASSLVGDEKLFF.

This clone was observed a single time. The rearrangement links TRBV19 to TRBJ2-3, with TRBD2 as a possible D gene (6 bases). Between the trimmed V and J ends, which lost 1 base and 3 bases, there was a span of 17 bases. This CDR3 spans 17 amino acids. From germline, CDR1 is LNHDA and CDR2 SQIVND (reference sequence). The CDR3 DNA is TGTGCCAGTAGTATAGTTGGAGGGGTAGGAGCGACAGATACGCAGTATTTT. Translating gives CASSIVGGVGATDTQYF.

The chain links TRBV5-1 to TRBJ2-1, with 10 bases lining up with TRBD2. Per germline, CDR1 SGHRS and CDR2 YFSETQ. The CDR3 has 15 residues. V lost 4 bases to trimming and J lost 6 bases; unmatched junction nucleotides: 7. CDR3 loop: CASSGSLAGANEQFF. The CDR3 DNA reads TGCGCCAGCAGCGGGTCGCTAGCGGGGGCCAATGAGCAGTTCTTC.

The rearrangement uses TRBV6-4 and TRBJ1-2; D is perhaps TRBD1 (5 bases). The CDR3 loop spans 13 amino acids. The V end lost 2 bases, the J end lost 3 bases, and 7 bases lay between the germline ends. The germline gives CDR1 MRHNA, CDR2 SNTAGT. The CDR3 sequence is CASSDEGHYGYTF. DNA of the CDR3: TGTGCCAGCAGTGACGAGGGGCACTATGGCTACACCTTC.

This chain links TRBV3-1 (or the pseudogene TRBV3-2) with TRBJ2-5; TRBD2 matches at 8 bases. V lost 3 bases to trimming and J lost 4 bases; unmatched junction nucleotides: 13. CDR1 and CDR2 from the germline V gene are LGHDT and YNNKEL (reference sequence). The CDR3 has 17 amino acids. The CDR3 DNA sequence: TGTGCCAGCAGCCATCGGTTCTCGGGGGGGGCCGGAGAGACCCAGTACTTC. Translated, it gives CASSHRFSGGAGETQYF.